One and the same sample provided the 7 T cell receptor beta chains below, sequenced in a study of shared clonotypes between healthy human individuals. Sequenced by immunoSEQ multiplex PCR; TCRdb stores in-frame clones only, minus some. This table holds millions of clones, more than 80% found once. Sequenced material: naive CD4+ T cells from PBMCs. Subset given: CD45RA+ positively selected. These receptors were collected from a man younger than 30 in good health. Some clones in this sample may be carry-over from other donors' samples.

The chain uses TRBV4-2 and TRBJ1-1, with a possible D match to TRBD1 (5 bases). Germline CDR1 reads LGHNA; CDR2 reads YNFKEQ. The V gene lost 0 bases and the J gene lost 1 base, with 12 bases spanning the gap. The CDR3 totals 16 residues. The CDR3 region has the DNA TGTGCCAGCAGCCAAGATTGGGGGGGGACGAACACTGAAGCTTTCTTT. It yields the protein CASSQDWGGTNTEAFF.

This clone was seen just once. The chain combines TRBV7-6 with TRBJ2-7, with no clear D. In germline, CDR1 is SGHVS, CDR2 FNYEAQ. The CDR3 loop spans 13 amino acids. V was pared by 8 bases and J by 0 bases, with 11 bases between. This chain's CDR3 is CASGNHVSYEQYF. DNA for the CDR3: TGTGCCAGCGGGAACCATGTCTCCTACGAGCAGTACTTC.

Comments on this clone: This same CDR3 is encoded by further DNA sequences in the sample. This rearrangement joins TRBV5-1 to TRBJ1-5; 9 nucleotides align to TRBD1. CDR1 SGHRS and CDR2 YFSETQ come from the germline V gene. The CDR3 is 13 residues long. The J segment lost 5 bases and the V segment lost 3 bases, leaving 0 bases of the junction unmatched. The CDR3 here is CASSWTGDQPQHF. The CDR3 DNA sequence: TGCGCCAGCAGCTGGACAGGGGATCAGCCCCAGCATTTT.

The V and J genes are TRBV4-2 and TRBJ2-5; 11 bases align to TRBD2. The CDR3 is 16 residues long. CDR1 LGHNA and CDR2 YNFKEQ come from the germline V gene. With 1 base clipped from V and 2 bases from J, the junction kept 3 bases outside the gene matches. The CDR3 DNA sequence: TGTGCCAGCAGCCAAGGTACTAGCGGGGGACAAGAGACCCAGTACTTC. Protein product: CASSQGTSGGQETQYF.

The V and J genes are TRBV19 and TRBJ1-1, with 8 bases that match TRBD1. The CDR3 sequence is 12 residues long. After removal of 6 bases from V and 10 bases from J, the junction contained 7 bases not matched to a gene. Per germline, CDR1 LNHDA and CDR2 SQIVND (reference sequence). CDR3: CASSRTGRGAFF. The CDR3, as DNA: TGTGCCAGTAGCAGGACAGGGAGGGGAGCTTTCTTT.

The gene calls are TRBV5-1 and TRBJ1-4; no firm D call. CDR1 and CDR2 (germline): SGHRS, YFSETQ. CDR3 length: 13 amino acids. The germline V and J ends were trimmed by 3 bases and 8 bases, with 11 bases remaining between them. The CDR3 spells CASSSAPGEKLFF. CDR3 nucleotide sequence: TGCGCCAGCAGCTCGGCCCCGGGGGAAAAACTGTTTTTT.

V usage is TRBV10-3 and J usage is TRBJ2-1; D perhaps matches TRBD1 (5 bases). V lost 7 bases, J lost 4 bases, and 14 bases lay in between. The CDR3 has 14 residues. CDR1 ENHRY and CDR2 SYGVKD come from the germline V gene. CDR3 coding DNA: TGTGCCATCACATCAGACAGCTCTTACAATGAGCAGTTCTTC. It encodes CAITSDSSYNEQFF.